This TCR beta chain was retrieved from a study of blood T cell repertoires in COVID-19. Study-level background: Samples representing acute and convalescent COVID-19 were sourced from the United States, Italy and Spain. PBMCs, B-cell-depleted T cells, or T cells provided the cDNA or gDNA that made up the material.

Per the original methods: Estimates of nucleated cell counts were drawn from the amplification of reference gene primers. The table came from immunoSEQ multiplex PCR; TCRdb's copy has only in-frame clones and leaves some out. V, J and clone size were drawn from that table, and D and trimming were deduced from the DNA. The table lists 350,000 to 450,000 clones, 85% of them singletons, with 3.5% to 4% in the top ten. CDR1 and CDR2 from the germline V gene are LNHDA and SQIVND (reference sequence). The CDR3 covers 14 residues. With 7 bases removed from V and 4 bases from J, the gap between germline ends came to 16 bases.

Sequenced material: peripheral blood. The origin of this receptor is a woman aged 18-29 years with acute or convalescent COVID-19. The chain recombines TRBV19 with TRBJ1-2; possible D gene TRBD1, 5 bases. The CDR3 nucleotides read TGTGCCAGTAACTTTCGACAGTCCTTCTATGGCTACACCTTC. The encoded protein is CASNFRQSFYGYTF.